The rows below give T cell receptor beta chains drawn from one sample of a study of T cell repertoires in cytomegalovirus infection. For these receptors, no antigen is known. Using its own MiXCR run on the reads, TCRdb lists one record per CDR3 protein. The sample yields approximately 350,000 distinct CDR3 sequences, just under 35% seen once. The sample consisted of cultured PBMCs, taken from culture after CMV antigen stimulation. These receptors originate from a human donor in good health (CMV status not recorded). Some clones in this sample may be carry-over from other donors' samples. Each CDR3 is given with its conserved first and last residue. The D gene is left open where the match is weak. Not every row has a clone size; where given, it reads once, few, many or a size class.

d_call	clone_size	v_call	j_call	cdr3_nt	cdr3_aa
TRBD1	NA	TRBV12-3/TRBV12-4	TRBJ1-5	TGTGCCAGCAGCCCAGGCGACAGGGGGAGCAATCAGCCCCAGCATTTT	CASSPGDRGSNQPQHF
NA	NA	TRBV7-8	TRBJ2-1	TGTGCCAGCAGCTCCCGATTGGGGACCAATGAGCAGTTCTTC	CASSSRLGTNEQFF
NA	many	TRBV7-2	TRBJ1-4	TGTGCCAGCAGCTTAGGCCCGGGTGCAACTAATGAAAAACTGTTTTTT	CASSLGPGATNEKLFF
NA	NA	TRBV28	TRBJ1-5	TGTGCCAGCAGAAGGCGGCGGAACAATCAGCCCCAGCATTTT	CASRRRRNNQPQHF
TRBD2	few	TRBV11-2	TRBJ2-3	TGTGCCAGCAGACATCTCTTCGGGAGGTACGCAGATACGCAGTATTTT	CASRHLFGRYADTQYF
TRBD2	NA	TRBV11-1	TRBJ2-5	TGTGCCAGCAGCTCGGGACTAGTGGGTCAAGAGACCCAGTACTTC	CASSSGLVGQETQYF
TRBD2	NA	TRBV7-2	TRBJ2-1	TGTGCCAGCAGTGGACTAGCGGGAGTTCAGGAGCAGTTCTTC	CASSGLAGVQEQFF
NA	many	TRBV19	TRBJ2-1	TGTGCCAGTAGTATATCCCGAAATGAGCAGTTCTTC	CASSISRNEQFF
TRBD1	NA	TRBV19	TRBJ1-5	TGTGCCAGTAGTAAAAACGAGGGCAGGGGGCTCAATCAGCCCCAGCATTTT	CASSKNEGRGLNQPQHF
TRBD1	NA	TRBV19	TRBJ1-5	TGTGCCAGTAGTAGGGTCGGACAGGGCGGGCAGCCCCAGCATTTT	CASSRVGQGGQPQHF
NA	many	TRBV7-2	TRBJ2-5	TGTGCCAGCAGCTCTAGACTATCCCAAGAGACCCAGTACTTC	CASSSRLSQETQYF
TRBD1	NA	TRBV19	TRBJ1-1	TGTGCCAGTAAACAACAGGGGGACACTGAAGCTTTCTTT	CASKQQGDTEAFF
NA	NA	TRBV12-3/TRBV12-4	TRBJ2-5	TGTGCCAGCAGTTTAAGAGTAGAGACTAGTTTCGAGACCCAGTACTTC	CASSLRVETSFETQYF